This TCR beta chain was documented in a study of metastatic and nonmetastatic thyroid tumors. Across the study: Malignant and benign thyroid patients had repertoires compared in peripheral blood and tumor or nodule tissue.

CDR3 size: 14 residues. V shed 5 bases, J shed 7 bases, and the junction held 6 bases outside the gene matches. Germline values: CDR1 MNHEY, CDR2 SVGEGT. Study-wide results and limits: Within blood and tumor, benign nodules reportedly had significantly lower TCR beta diversity than malignant thyroid tumors did.

In its sample, this clone was seen many times. Its specificity is unknown. In the original workflow: To classify distant metastasis in papillary thyroid cancer, a model was built from CDR3 differences across clinicopathological groups. TCRdb re-analyzed the PCR reads through MiXCR. The V and J calls were determined by TCRdb, not by the authors. The sample includes 24,000 or so clones, roughly 13% of them seen just once. The entire patient cohort was treatment-naive prior to thyroid surgery. V is TRBV6-2 or TRBV6-3 and J is TRBJ2-7; 12 nucleotides align to TRBD1. The sequenced sample consisted of blood. This sequence was found in a female donor with papillary thyroid cancer or a benign thyroid nodule (not recorded which). Some clones in this sample may be carry-over from other donors' samples. The CDR3 DNA follows: TGTGCCAGCAGTCCCGGGACAGGGGGCGAAGAGCAGTACTTC. This codes for CASSPGTGGEEQYF.